This T cell receptor beta chain was identified in a study of cytotoxic CD8 clonotypes in ibrutinib-treated CLL. Overall study context: The cohort had ten to eleven relapsed/refractory and roughly 15 treatment-naive patients, about 18 IGHV unmutated. General study points: For progressing versus sustained-remission patients, sampling times were not the same. There were few public clonotypes, and on treatment they contracted or stayed stable. An increase in clonality occurred at ibrutinib response, followed by a return toward baseline at progression.

Method: immunoSEQ multiplex PCR; TCRdb's copy keeps in-frame clones and lacks some. This sample has under 150,000 clones; around 93% occur once, and the top ten carry more than 10%. To note about this clone: Its antigen is not known.

With 9 bases removed from V and 1 base from J, the gap between germline ends came to 10 bases. The CDR3 consists of 14 residues. CDR1 and CDR2 (germline): MDHEN, SYDVKM. Material: PBMCs, obtained after 12 months of ibrutinib treatment. This chain joins TRBV28 and TRBJ2-6; D not resolved. The sequence was obtained from a human donor with chronic lymphocytic leukemia. The CDR3 reads CASRDASGANVLTF. CDR3 nucleotide sequence: TGTGCCAGTAGGGATGCGTCTGGGGCCAACGTCCTGACTTTC.